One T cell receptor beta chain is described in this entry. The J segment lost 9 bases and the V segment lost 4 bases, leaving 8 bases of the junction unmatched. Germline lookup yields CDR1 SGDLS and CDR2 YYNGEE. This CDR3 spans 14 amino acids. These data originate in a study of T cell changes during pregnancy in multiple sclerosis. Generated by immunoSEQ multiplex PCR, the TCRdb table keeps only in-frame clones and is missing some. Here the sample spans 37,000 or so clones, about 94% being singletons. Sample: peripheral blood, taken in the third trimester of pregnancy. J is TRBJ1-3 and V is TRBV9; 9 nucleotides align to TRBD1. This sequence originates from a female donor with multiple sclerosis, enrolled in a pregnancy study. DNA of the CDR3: TGTGCCAGCAGCCCTCCCGGGACAGGGCTCACCATATATTTT. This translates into CASSPPGTGLTIYF.